A selection of T cell receptor beta chains follows, all from one sample in a study of blood T cells in healthy people across ages. MiXCR, applied by TCRdb to the 5' RACE reads, yields one record per CDR3 protein. The table has 600,000 to 1,000,000 distinct CDR3 sequences, 58% seen once; the top ten hold about 20%. Sequences were obtained from blood. The receptor source for this set is a man in his thirties or forties in good health. Each CDR3 is given with its conserved first and last residue. Each record gives: clone size, J gene, D gene, V gene, CDR3 DNA, CDR3 protein. D genes are given only for firm matches. Not all rows give a size; the values are once, few, many and, for expanded clones, a class.

clone size: .
J gene: TRBJ2-1
D gene: TRBD2
V gene: TRBV27
CDR3 DNA: TGTGCCAGCAGTCTCTATTTTAGCGGGTACGATGAGCAGTTCTTC
CDR3 protein: CASSLYFSGYDEQFF

clone size: few
J gene: TRBJ2-5
D gene: TRBD1
V gene: TRBV6-6
CDR3 DNA: TGTGCCAGCAGACCTGACAGGGTACAAGAGACCCAGTACTTC
CDR3 protein: CASRPDRVQETQYF

clone size: .
J gene: TRBJ2-7
D gene: .
V gene: TRBV9
CDR3 DNA: TGTGCCAGCAGCGTAGGCACGGAATACTACGAGCAGTACTTC
CDR3 protein: CASSVGTEYYEQYF

clone size: .
J gene: TRBJ2-1
D gene: TRBD2
V gene: TRBV7-9
CDR3 DNA: TGTGCCAGCAGCTTATTGACTAGCTCCTTTCGTGAGCAGTTCTTC
CDR3 protein: CASSLLTSSFREQFF

clone size: .
J gene: TRBJ2-7
D gene: .
V gene: TRBV7-6
CDR3 DNA: TGTGCCAGCAGCCCGGGGACCGCGCTCGAGCAGTACTTC
CDR3 protein: CASSPGTALEQYF

clone size: .
J gene: TRBJ2-5
D gene: .
V gene: TRBV6-2/TRBV6-3
CDR3 DNA: TGTGCCAGCAGTTACATGGTGGGGACCCAGTACTTC
CDR3 protein: CASSYMVGTQYF

clone size: few
J gene: TRBJ2-1
D gene: .
V gene: TRBV20-1
CDR3 DNA: TGCAGTGCCAACCAAGCGGTATTGTACAATGAGCAGTTCTTC
CDR3 protein: CSANQAVLYNEQFF

clone size: .
J gene: TRBJ2-7
D gene: .
V gene: TRBV7-2
CDR3 DNA: TGTGCCAGCGGAAGAGGCGGGGCACCCTACGAGCAGTACTTC
CDR3 protein: CASGRGGAPYEQYF

clone size: few
J gene: TRBJ2-5
D gene: .
V gene: TRBV7-8
CDR3 DNA: TGTGCCAGCAGCTTATTACTTGGGGAACGGGAGACCCAGTACTTC
CDR3 protein: CASSLLLGERETQYF

clone size: .
J gene: TRBJ2-1
D gene: .
V gene: TRBV7-9
CDR3 DNA: TGTGCCAGCAGCCTGAGGGGAGGCGGGGTGAAAGATGAGCAGTTCTTC
CDR3 protein: CASSLRGGGVKDEQFF

clone size: .
J gene: TRBJ2-1
D gene: TRBD2
V gene: TRBV20-1
CDR3 DNA: TGCAGTGCTAGCGGACTAGCGGGAGTGGGGGGATACAATGAACAGTTCTTC
CDR3 protein: CSASGLAGVGGYNEQFF